The entry below describes one T cell receptor beta chain. Its antigen is not yet known. Base qualities were left out, and no much larger clone turns up one base away. Peripheral blood CD8+ and CD4+ T cells from healthy donors, Susac syndrome patients and multiple sclerosis patients were profiled using high-throughput TCR beta sequencing. Healthy donors were included as age- and sex-matched controls. Bulk CD8+ and CD4+ T cells were purified by magnetic negative isolation, whereas CD8+ TEMRA cells were enriched by FACS. Blood was drawn into EDTA tubes, processed within 24 hours, and PBMCs were isolated by density gradient centrifugation. PBMCs intended for TCR sequencing were cryopreserved in liquid nitrogen and were subsequently thawed in a 37 degrees C water bath. The sorted or isolated CD4+, CD8+ and CD8+ TEMRA cells had a purity of 90% or higher. This specimen comes from a study of CD8 T cells in Susac syndrome (dated by TCRdb to about 2019). About the investigation overall: The study used repertoire sequencing to test whether antigen drove CD8+ T cell activation and differentiation in Susac syndrome. The research as a whole found: The TCR sequencing and HLA analysis was acknowledged to have included a relatively small number of individuals.

The CDR3 measures 11 amino acids from cysteine to phenylalanine. Only the CDR3 part of the read is kept: 33 bases, read in frame from the first base. The germline V gene sets CDR1 to KGHDR and CDR2 to SFDVKD. The V end loses 6 bases and the J end loses 5 bases, and a stretch of 4 bases separates them. RNA was extracted using the RNeasy kit, and about 0.5 to 1 microgram was reverse transcribed with random hexamers. The immunoSEQ multiplex PCR assay, covering 54 Vbeta and 13 Jbeta segments, was used to amplify TCR beta CDR3 regions. PCR amplification bias was corrected using a synthetic template baseline for primer optimization and computational correction. In the authors' own workflow: Reads were annotated to V, D and J genes per IMGT and analyzed with immunoSEQ Analyzer, keeping only productive sequences. To calculate clonality, Shannon entropy was normalized by log2 of the number of productive unique sequences and then subtracted from one. Public and private clones were assessed among the 100 most prevalent clones of each patient and control. A clone was defined as Susac-specific if it was absent from the healthy and MS cohorts, from about a thousand published viral clones and from other ImmuneACCESS disease sequences. TCRdb reprocessing: public reads trimmed at Q25 with fastp, clones called with MiXCR, in-frame beta chains kept. Rows with one shared CDR3 protein collapse into an entry with the most common genes and DNA. The V and J calls come from TCRdb's annotation, not from the publication. This sample comprises some 190,000 distinct CDR3 sequences, 85% to 95% of them detected only once. Jointly, the top ten make up about 0.1% of the sample.

The source material was CD4+ T cells from PBMCs. The chain joins TRBV24-1 to TRBJ2-1, with no reliable assignment of the D segment. This receptor was identified in a human donor in good health. CDR3 protein: CATSKHNEQFF. The nucleotide sequence reads TGTGCCACCAGTAAGCACAATGAGCAGTTCTTC.